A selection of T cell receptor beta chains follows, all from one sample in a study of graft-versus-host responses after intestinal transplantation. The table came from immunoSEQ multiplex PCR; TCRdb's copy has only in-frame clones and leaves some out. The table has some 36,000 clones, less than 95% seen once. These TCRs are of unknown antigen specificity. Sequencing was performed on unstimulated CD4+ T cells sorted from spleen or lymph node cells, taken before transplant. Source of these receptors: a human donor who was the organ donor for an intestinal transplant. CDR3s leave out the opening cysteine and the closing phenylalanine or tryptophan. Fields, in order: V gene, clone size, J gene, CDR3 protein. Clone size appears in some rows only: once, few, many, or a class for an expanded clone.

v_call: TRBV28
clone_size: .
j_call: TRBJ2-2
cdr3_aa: ASSLLAGELF

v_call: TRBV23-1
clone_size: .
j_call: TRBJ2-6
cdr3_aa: ASRLPHPPGANVLT

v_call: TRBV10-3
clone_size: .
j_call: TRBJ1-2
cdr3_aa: AISDGNLRPGYT

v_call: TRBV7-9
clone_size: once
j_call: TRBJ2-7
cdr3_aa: ASSRTAPYEQY

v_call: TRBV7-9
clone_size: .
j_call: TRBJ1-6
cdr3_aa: ASSLGKAPPDSPLH

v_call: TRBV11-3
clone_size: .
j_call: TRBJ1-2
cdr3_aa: ASSWTGFRYGYT

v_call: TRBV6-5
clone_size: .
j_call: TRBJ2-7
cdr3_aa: ASSYDRGSYEQY

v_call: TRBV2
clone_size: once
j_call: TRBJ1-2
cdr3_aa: ASSDDANYGYT

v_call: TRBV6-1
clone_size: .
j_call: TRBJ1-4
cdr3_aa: ASSGQGEKLF

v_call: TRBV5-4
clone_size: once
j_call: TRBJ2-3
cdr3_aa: ASSLVSGGRTDTQY

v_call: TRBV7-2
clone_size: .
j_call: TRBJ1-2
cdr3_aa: ASSRVNYGYT

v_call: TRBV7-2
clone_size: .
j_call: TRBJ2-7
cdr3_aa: ASSLVTGGYEQY

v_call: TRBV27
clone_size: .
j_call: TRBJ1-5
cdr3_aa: ASSLGRGAQPQH

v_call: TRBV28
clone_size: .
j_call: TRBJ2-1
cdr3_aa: ASSLDPDSYNEQF

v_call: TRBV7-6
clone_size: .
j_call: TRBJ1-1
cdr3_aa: ASSIEPGTEAF

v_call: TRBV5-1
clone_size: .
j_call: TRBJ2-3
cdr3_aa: ASSLAARGAGTQY

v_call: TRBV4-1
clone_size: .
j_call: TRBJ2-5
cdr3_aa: ASSQRSRGGLQETQY

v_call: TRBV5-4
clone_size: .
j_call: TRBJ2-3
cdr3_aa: ASSSENRFRTDTQY

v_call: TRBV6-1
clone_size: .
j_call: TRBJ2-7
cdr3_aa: ASSARQGTSVEQY

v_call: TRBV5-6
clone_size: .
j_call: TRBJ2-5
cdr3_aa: ASSLDRREETQY

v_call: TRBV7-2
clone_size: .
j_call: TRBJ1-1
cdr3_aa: ASSFGGHYGAF

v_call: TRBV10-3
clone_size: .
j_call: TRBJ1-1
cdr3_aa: AISDGSTGKNTEAF

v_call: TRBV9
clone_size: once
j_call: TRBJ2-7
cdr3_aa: ASSVDGGAGYEQY

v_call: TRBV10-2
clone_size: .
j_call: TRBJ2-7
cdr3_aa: ASGSYEQY

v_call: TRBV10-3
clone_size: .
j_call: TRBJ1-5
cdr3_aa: AISESGAGNQPQH

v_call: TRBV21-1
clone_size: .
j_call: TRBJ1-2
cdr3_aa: ASSTEQGRANYGYT

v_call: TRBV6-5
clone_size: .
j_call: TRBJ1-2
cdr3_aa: ASKKAGEHGYT

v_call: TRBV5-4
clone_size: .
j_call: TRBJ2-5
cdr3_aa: ASSLEETQY

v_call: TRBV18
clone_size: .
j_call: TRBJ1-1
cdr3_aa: ASSDQGAGTEAF

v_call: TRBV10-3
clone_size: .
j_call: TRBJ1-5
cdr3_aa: AISEAGNNQPQH

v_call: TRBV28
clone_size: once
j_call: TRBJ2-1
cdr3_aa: ASRWGGGSYNEQF

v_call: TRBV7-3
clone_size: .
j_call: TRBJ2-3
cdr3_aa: ASSLTASDTQY

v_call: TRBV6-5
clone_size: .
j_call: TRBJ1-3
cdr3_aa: ASSYSRGSGNTIY

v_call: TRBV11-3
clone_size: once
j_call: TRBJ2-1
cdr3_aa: ASSLDPRYNEQF

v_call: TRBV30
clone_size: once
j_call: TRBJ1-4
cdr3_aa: AWSARAGLVNEKLF

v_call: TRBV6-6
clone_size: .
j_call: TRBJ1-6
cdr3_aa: ASSYYQGGSPLH

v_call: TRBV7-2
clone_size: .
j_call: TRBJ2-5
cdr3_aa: ASSPGGPETQY

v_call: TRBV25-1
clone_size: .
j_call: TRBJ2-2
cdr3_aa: ASRRHSGGNTGELF

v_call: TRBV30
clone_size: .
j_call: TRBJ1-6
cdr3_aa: AWSVRESVFRHNSPLH

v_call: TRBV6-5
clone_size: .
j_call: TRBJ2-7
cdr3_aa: ASSAGRNSEQY

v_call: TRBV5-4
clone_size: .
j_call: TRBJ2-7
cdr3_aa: ASSRSGGTYEQY

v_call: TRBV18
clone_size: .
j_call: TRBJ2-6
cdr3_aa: ASSPRTGKAGANVLT

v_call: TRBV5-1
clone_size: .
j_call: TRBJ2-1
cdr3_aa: ASSSAGGPHNEQF

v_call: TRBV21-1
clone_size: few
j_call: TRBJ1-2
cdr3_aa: ASSKGDRYGYT

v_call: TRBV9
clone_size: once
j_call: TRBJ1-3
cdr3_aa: ASSVGSWQGSGNTIY